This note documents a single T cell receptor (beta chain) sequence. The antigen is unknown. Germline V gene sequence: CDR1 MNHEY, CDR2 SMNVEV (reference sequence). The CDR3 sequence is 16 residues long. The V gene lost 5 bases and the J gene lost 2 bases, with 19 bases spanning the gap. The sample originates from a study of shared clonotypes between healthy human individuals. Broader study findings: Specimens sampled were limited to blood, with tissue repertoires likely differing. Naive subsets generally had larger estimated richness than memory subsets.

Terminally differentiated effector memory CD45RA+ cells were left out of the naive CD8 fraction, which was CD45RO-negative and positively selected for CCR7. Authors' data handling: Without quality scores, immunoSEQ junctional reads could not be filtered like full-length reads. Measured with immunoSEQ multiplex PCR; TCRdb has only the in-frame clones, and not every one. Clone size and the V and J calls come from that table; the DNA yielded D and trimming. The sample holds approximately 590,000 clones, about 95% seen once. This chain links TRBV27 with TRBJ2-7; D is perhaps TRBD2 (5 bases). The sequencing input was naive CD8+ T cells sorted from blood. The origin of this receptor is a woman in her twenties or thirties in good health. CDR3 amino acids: CASSAIAGPGTYEQYF. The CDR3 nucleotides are TGTGCCAGCAGTGCCATAGCCGGCCCGGGGACCTACGAGCAGTACTTC.